The following is a TCR beta chain sequence with its context. What this receptor recognizes is not known. It has no much larger one-base neighbor in the sample; base qualities were not kept. The CDR3, from cysteine to phenylalanine, totals 13 residues. The DNA shown is the 39-base CDR3, in frame from base 1. From a lookup of the germline V gene, CDR1 and CDR2 are SGHTA and FQGNSA. Trimming costs V 5 bases and J 5 bases, and their ends lie 9 bases apart. Each collaborating institution followed its own protocols to collect whole blood in K2EDTA tubes. For TCRbeta analysis, collaborators shipped samples as frozen whole blood, isolated PBMCs, or DNA extracted from either of those sample types. The sample comes from a study of blood T cell repertoires in COVID-19 (dated by TCRdb to about 2020). General notes on the study: Samples from collaborators originated in the United States, Italy and Spain and spanned both the acute and convalescent phases of COVID-19. The material from the prospective study consisted of cDNA or gDNA derived from T cells, B-cell-depleted T cells, or PBMCs. Deeply sampled blood TCRbeta repertoires from subjects exposed to, actively infected with, or recovered from COVID-19 were included in the dataset. The repertoires were made available in a free public database intended to serve as a resource for research on the immune response to SARS-CoV-2. The samples were drawn from the first 160 participants of the ongoing ImmuneRACE study and from about 1,200 subjects provided by 6 global collaborators. Sample metadata almost always included a de-identified subject ID, COVID-19 status, age in years and sex. Where HLA class I and class II types were available, the types were taken from metadata supplied by the sample provider, not from assay-based typing.

What the study reported, not specific to this receptor: The amount of clinical and demographic metadata varied by source and participant and was provided uncurated.

The immunoSEQ Assay, a bias-controlled multiplex PCR, was used to amplify TCRbeta CDR3 regions from genomic DNA. On the authors' methods: The number of nucleated cells in each sample was estimated from the amplification of reference gene primers within the assay. To quantify the absolute abundance of each unique TCRbeta CDR3 rearrangement, sequence reads were collapsed and filtered. Productive Simpson clonality was computed per sample as the square root of Simpson's diversity index over productive rearrangements. What TCRdb holds here is the immuneACCESS table cut down to in-frame rearrangements. Part of the clones is not present; checked against another copy, under half of the missing clones reflect an unresolved V gene, and the others are unexplained. Clone size and the V and J calls come from that table; the DNA yielded D and trimming. Recorded for this sample are 200,000 to 250,000 clones; around 83% of them occurred a single time. In total, the top ten clones hold approximately 7.4% of the sample.

This clonotype originated in a woman aged 45-60 years with acute or convalescent COVID-19. Here the chain combines TRBV7-2 and TRBJ2-2; TRBD2 is perhaps the D gene, given 5 matching bases. Source material: peripheral blood. The CDR3 protein sequence reads: CASSPRTTGELFF. The DNA sequence is given as TGTGCCAGCAGCCCCAGGACTACCGGGGAGCTGTTTTTT.